These T cell receptor beta chains were read from a single sample in a study of T cell responses to AZD1222 COVID-19 vaccine. Some clones are missing from TCRdb's copy, which holds only in-frame ones; the method was immunoSEQ multiplex PCR. The data show 90,000 to 120,000 clones, around 94% seen once. The sample here was peripheral blood, taken on day 0 of AZD1222 vaccination. These receptors all come from an adult in good health. Each CDR3 is given with its conserved first and last residue.

v_call	j_call	cdr3_aa
TRBV7-9	TRBJ1-1	CASSSNDRDYTEAFF
TRBV5-1	TRBJ1-3	CASSFSVFEAGNTIYF
TRBV3-1/TRBV3-2	TRBJ2-7	CASSPPGLAGSQTSYEQYF
TRBV27	TRBJ2-7	CASSSAGANYEQYF
TRBV11-2	TRBJ2-7	CASSLDRGQGASSYEQYF
TRBV5-1	TRBJ2-3	CASSPGGLTDTQYF
TRBV7-8	TRBJ2-1	CASSPGTSGEQFF
TRBV29-1	TRBJ1-3	CSAKTVTSGNTIYF
TRBV28	TRBJ2-7	CASSAPDTYEQYF
TRBV28	TRBJ2-3	CASSSPQGVGKDTQYF
TRBV7-3	TRBJ2-2	CASSTTGPMGPGELFF
TRBV6-5	TRBJ2-5	CASRGTTETQYF
TRBV19	TRBJ1-4	CASSRQGGTNEKLFF
TRBV7-8	TRBJ1-2	CASSLMGVGYTF
TRBV2	TRBJ2-3	CASSGLSGAPGTQYF
TRBV28	TRBJ1-1	CASSSNLGVGGTEAFF
TRBV4-3	TRBJ2-3	CASSQDQETDTQYF
TRBV6-5	TRBJ1-5	CASRHRESQPQHF
TRBV7-2	TRBJ1-1	CASTRAGVGDTEAFF
TRBV9	TRBJ2-1	CASSEGTSSYNEQFF
TRBV28	TRBJ1-3	CASSSGSGNTIYF
TRBV5-1	TRBJ1-1	CASSTGLNTEAFF
TRBV5-1	TRBJ2-7	CASSRLNSYEQYF
TRBV9	TRBJ1-4	CASSVGSDNEKLFF
TRBV19	TRBJ1-1	CALRPSGHKNTEAFF
TRBV29-1	TRBJ1-1	CSVADGNTEAFF
TRBV19	TRBJ2-1	CASSIRTSSYNEQFF
TRBV18	TRBJ1-1	CASSPFGNTNTEAFF
TRBV11-2	TRBJ2-5	CASSAGLAGGQETQYF
TRBV18	TRBJ1-2	CASLEAAEGYTF
TRBV5-6	TRBJ1-2	CASSFRVDYGYTF
TRBV25-1	TRBJ1-1	CASSEYNRRSEAFF
TRBV13	TRBJ1-2	CASSLLRGGDYGYTF
TRBV28	TRBJ2-5	CASRGSTSWETQYF
TRBV4-3	TRBJ1-1	CASSQDGSEAFF
TRBV5-1	TRBJ2-4	CASSLGRGLAKNIQYF
TRBV10-3	TRBJ2-2	CATSGDPREDTGELFF
TRBV7-7	TRBJ2-1	CASSFSISGGDNEQFF